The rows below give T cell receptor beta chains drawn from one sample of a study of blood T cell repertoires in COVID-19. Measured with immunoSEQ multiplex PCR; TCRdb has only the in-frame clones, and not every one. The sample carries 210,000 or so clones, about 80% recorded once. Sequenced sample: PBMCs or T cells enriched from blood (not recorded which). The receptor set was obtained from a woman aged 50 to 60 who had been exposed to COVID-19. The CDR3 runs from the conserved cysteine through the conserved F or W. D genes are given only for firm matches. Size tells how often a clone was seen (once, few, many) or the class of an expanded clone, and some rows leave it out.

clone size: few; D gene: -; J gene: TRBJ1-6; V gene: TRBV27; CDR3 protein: CASRPGGSDAYNSPLHF; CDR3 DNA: TGTGCCAGCAGGCCCGGGGGTTCGGACGCCTATAATTCACCCCTCCACTTT
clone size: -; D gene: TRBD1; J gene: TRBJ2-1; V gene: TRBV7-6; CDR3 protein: CASSLTGYLPNEQFF; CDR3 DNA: TGTGCCAGCAGCTTGACAGGGTATCTTCCAAATGAGCAGTTCTTC
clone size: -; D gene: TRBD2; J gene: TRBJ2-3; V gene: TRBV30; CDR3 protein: CAWNRLAGSTDTQYF; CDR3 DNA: TGTGCCTGGAACAGACTAGCGGGGAGCACAGATACGCAGTATTTT
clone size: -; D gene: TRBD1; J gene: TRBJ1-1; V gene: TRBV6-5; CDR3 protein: CASSFRQGGNTEAFF; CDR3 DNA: TGTGCCAGCAGTTTCCGACAGGGGGGGAACACTGAAGCTTTCTTT
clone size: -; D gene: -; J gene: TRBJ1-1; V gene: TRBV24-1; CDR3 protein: CATSESDDMNTEAFF; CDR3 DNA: TGTGCCACCAGTGAGTCAGACGACATGAACACTGAAGCTTTCTTT
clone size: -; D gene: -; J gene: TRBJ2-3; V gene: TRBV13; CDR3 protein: CASSLFSVNTQYF; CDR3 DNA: TGTGCCAGCAGCTTATTTAGTGTCAATACGCAGTATTTT
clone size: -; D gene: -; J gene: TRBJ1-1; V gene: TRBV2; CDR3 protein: CASSLGRGTEAFF; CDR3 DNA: TGTGCCAGCAGTCTAGGACGGGGCACTGAAGCTTTCTTT
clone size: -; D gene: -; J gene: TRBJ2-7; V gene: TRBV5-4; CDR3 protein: CASSKGLRSGYEQYF; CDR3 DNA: TGTGCCAGCAGCAAGGGCCTCAGAAGCGGCTACGAGCAGTACTTC
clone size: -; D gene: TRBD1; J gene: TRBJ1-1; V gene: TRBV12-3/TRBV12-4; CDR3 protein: CASSPGQGTEAFF; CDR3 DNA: TGTGCCAGCAGCCCGGGACAGGGGACTGAAGCTTTCTTT
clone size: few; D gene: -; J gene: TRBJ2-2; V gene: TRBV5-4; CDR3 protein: CASSLVSGGTGELFF; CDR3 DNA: TGTGCCAGCAGCTTGGTATCCGGGGGCACCGGGGAGCTGTTTTTT
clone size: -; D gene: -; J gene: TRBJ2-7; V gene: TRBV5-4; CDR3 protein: CASSSGSYEQYF; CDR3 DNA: TGTGCCAGCAGCTCGGGCTCCTACGAGCAGTACTTC
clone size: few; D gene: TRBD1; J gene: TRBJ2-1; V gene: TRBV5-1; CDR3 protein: CASSLRTGVDEQFF; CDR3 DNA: TGCGCCAGCAGCTTGCGGACAGGGGTGGATGAGCAGTTCTTC
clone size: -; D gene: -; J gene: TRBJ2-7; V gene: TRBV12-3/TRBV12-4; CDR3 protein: CASRLLGEQYF; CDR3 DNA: TGTGCCAGCAGGCTCCTAGGAGAGCAGTACTTC
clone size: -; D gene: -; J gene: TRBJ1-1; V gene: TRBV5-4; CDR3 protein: CASSLQGVTEAFF; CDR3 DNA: TGTGCCAGCAGCTTGCAAGGAGTCACTGAAGCTTTCTTT
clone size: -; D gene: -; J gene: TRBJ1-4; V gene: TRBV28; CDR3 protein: CASTRAAEKLFF; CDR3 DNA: TGTGCCAGCACCAGGGCTGCGGAAAAACTGTTTTTT
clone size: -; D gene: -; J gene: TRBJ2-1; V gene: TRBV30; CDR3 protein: CAWSGVSDEQFF; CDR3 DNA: TGTGCCTGGAGCGGGGTTAGCGATGAGCAGTTCTTC
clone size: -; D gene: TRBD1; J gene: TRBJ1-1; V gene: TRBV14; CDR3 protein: CASSQVTGKRTEAFF; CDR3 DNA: TGTGCCAGCAGCCAAGTGACAGGGAAACGCACTGAAGCTTTCTTT
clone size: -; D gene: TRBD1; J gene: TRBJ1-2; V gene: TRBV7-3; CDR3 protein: CASSRAGGDGYTF; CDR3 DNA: TGTGCCAGCAGCCGGGCAGGGGGTGACGGCTACACCTTC
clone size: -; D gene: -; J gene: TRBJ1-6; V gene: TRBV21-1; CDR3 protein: CASSKAEEIGWHSPLHF; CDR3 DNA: TGTGCCAGCAGCAAAGCCGAGGAGATCGGATGGCATTCACCCCTCCACTTT
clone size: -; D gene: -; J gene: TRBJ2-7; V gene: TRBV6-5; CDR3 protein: CASTSTPNGEQYF; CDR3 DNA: TGTGCCAGCACTTCGACCCCCAACGGGGAGCAGTACTTC
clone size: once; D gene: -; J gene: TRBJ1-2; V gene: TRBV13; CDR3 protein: CASSLGGRNYGYTF; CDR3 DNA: TGTGCCAGCAGCTTAGGAGGCAGGAACTATGGCTACACCTTC
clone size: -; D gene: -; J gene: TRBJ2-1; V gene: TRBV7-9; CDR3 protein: CASSLSGMGRNEQFF; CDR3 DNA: TGTGCCAGCAGCTTATCAGGGATGGGGAGGAATGAGCAGTTCTTC
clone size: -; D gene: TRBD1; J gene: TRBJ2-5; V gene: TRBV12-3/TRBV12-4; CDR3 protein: CASRRQGGWAQYF; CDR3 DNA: TGTGCCAGCAGGAGACAGGGGGGTTGGGCCCAGTACTTC
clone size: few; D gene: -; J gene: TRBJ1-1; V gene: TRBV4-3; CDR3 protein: CASSFGGMNTEAFF; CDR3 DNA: TGCGCCAGCAGCTTCGGAGGAATGAACACTGAAGCTTTCTTT
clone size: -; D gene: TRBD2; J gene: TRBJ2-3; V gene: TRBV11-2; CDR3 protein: CASSLGVLAGGTDTQYF; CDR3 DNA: TGTGCCAGCAGCCTCGGAGTTCTAGCGGGGGGCACAGATACGCAGTATTTT
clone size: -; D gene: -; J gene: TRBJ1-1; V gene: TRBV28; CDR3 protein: CASSANWGPGTEAFF; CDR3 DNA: TGTGCCAGCAGTGCCAACTGGGGCCCGGGCACTGAAGCTTTCTTT
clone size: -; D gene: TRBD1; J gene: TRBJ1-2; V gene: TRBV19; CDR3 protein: CASSNFDRVGYTF; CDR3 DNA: TGTGCCAGTAGTAACTTCGACAGGGTTGGCTACACCTTC
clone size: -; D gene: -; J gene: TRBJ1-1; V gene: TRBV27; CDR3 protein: CASKRQLNTEAFF; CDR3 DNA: TGTGCCAGCAAACGACAATTGAACACTGAAGCTTTCTTT